This T cell receptor beta chain was identified in a study of cytomegalovirus exposure and HLA in healthy donors. Donors likely had unrecorded immune exposures despite being nominally healthy when sampled. It was with 60 Vbeta and 13 Jbeta primers that the PCR ran. The method was immunoSEQ multiplex PCR; TCRdb's version includes in-frame clones alone and lacks a portion of them. The sample includes some 200,000 clones. V was pared by 6 bases and J by 1 base, with 6 bases of the junction left unmatched. CDR3 size: 15 residues. Germline-derived CDR1 and CDR2 are LGHNA and YSLEER. This TCR came from a woman between 18 and 30 years old in good health and CMV-seropositive. The chain recombines TRBV4-3 with TRBJ1-1; TRBD1 aligns across 9 bases. The sequenced sample was PBMCs. In DNA, the CDR3 is TGCGCCAGCAGGTCGGACAGGGGACCGAACACTGAAGCTTTCTTT. Its translation is CASRSDRGPNTEAFF.